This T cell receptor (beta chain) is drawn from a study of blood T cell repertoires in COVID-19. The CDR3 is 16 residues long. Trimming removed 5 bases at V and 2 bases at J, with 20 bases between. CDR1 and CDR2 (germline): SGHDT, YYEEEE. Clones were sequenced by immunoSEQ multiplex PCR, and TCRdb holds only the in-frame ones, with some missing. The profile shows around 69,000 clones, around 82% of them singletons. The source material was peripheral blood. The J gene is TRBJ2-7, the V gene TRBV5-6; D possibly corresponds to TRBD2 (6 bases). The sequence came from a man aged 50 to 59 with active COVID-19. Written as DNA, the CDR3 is TGTGCCAGCAGATCGCAGGTTGCGGGGATGGCCTACGAGCAGTACTTC. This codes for CASRSQVAGMAYEQYF.